Sequencing of this T cell receptor beta chain was carried out in a study of T cell responses to AZD1222 COVID-19 vaccine. Broader study findings: CD4 TCRs associated with vaccination spanned spike, dominating at 160-218 and 743-854.

Trimming took off 2 bases at V and 5 bases at J, with 18 bases between the two ends. CDR3 size: 16 residues. Germline assignment: CDR1 LGHNA and CDR2 YSLEER. Of note for this clone: Antigen unknown.

Sequenced by immunoSEQ multiplex PCR; TCRdb stores in-frame clones only, minus some. The data contain some 80,000 clones, around 88% of them seen just once; the ten biggest clones take up less than 12%. The sequencing here drew on peripheral blood, taken 28 days after the second dose of the MenACWY control vaccine. This rearrangement joins TRBV4-3 to TRBJ1-2; D might be TRBD1 (5 bases). The sequence was collected from an adult who received the MenACWY meningococcal vaccine as a control. In DNA, the CDR3 is TGCGCCAGCAGCCAATCCGCCAGGGCTTTATATTATGGCTACACCTTC. Translating gives CASSQSARALYYGYTF.